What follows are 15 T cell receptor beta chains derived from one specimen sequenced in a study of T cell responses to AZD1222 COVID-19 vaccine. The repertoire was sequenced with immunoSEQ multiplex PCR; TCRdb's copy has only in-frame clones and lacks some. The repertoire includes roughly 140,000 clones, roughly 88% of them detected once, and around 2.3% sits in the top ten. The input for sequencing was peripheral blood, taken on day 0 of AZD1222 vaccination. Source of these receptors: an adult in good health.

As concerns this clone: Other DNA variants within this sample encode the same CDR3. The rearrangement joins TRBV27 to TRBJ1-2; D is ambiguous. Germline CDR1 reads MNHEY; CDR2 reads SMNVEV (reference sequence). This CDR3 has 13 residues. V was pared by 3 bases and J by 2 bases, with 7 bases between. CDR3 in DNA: TGTGCCAGCAGTTTCGAGGGCAACTATGGCTACACCTTC. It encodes CASSFEGNYGYTF.

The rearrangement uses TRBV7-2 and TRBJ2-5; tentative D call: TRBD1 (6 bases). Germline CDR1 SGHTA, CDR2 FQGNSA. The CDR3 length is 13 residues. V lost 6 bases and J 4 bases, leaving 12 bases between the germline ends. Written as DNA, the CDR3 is TGTGCCAGCAGTAGGGGGTGGGCAGAGACCCAGTACTTC. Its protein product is CASSRGWAETQYF.

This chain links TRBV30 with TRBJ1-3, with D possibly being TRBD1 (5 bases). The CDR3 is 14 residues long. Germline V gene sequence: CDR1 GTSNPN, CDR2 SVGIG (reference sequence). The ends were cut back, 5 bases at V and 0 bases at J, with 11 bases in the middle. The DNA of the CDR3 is TGTGCCTGGGGGACGCCCGTCTCTGGAAACACCATATATTTT. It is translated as CAWGTPVSGNTIYF.

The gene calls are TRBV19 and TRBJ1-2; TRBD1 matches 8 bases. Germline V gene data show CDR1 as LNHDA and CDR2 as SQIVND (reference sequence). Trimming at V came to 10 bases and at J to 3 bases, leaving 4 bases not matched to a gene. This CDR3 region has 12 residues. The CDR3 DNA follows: TGTGCCACAGAACAGGGGGACTATGGCTACACCTTC. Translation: CATEQGDYGYTF. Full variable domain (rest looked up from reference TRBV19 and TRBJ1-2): DGGITQSPKYLFRKEGQNVTLSCEQNLNHDAMYWYRQDPGQGLRLIYYSQIVNDFQKGDIAEGYSVSREKKESFPLTVTSAQKNPTAFYLCATEQGDYGYTFGSGTRLTVV.

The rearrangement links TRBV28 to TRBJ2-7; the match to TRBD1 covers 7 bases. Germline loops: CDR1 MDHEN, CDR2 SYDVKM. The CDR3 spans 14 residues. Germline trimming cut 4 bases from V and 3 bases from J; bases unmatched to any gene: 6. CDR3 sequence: CASSSRQGIYEQYF. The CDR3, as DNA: TGTGCCAGCAGTTCTCGACAGGGCATCTACGAGCAGTACTTC.

CDR3 sequence: CASSLWGTEAFF. The CDR3 nucleotides are TGTGCCAGTAGTTTGTGGGGCACTGAAGCTTTCTTT. The chain links TRBV19 to TRBJ1-1; no reliable D call. CDR1 LNHDA and CDR2 SQIVND come from the germline V gene (reference sequence). V lost 5 bases to trimming and J lost 4 bases, with 8 bases between them. CDR3 length: 12 residues.

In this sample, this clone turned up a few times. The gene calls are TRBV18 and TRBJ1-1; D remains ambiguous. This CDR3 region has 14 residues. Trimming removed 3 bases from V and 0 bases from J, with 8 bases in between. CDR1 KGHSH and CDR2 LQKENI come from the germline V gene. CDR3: CASSPPGLNTEAFF. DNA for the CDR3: TGTGCCAGCTCACCCCCGGGCCTGAACACTGAAGCTTTCTTT.

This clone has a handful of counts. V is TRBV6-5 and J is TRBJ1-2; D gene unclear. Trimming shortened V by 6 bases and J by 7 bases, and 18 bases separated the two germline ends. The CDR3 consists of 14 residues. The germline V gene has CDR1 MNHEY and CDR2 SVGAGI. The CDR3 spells CASRTQPGSGGYTF. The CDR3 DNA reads TGTGCCAGCAGAACGCAACCGGGGTCGGGTGGCTACACCTTC.

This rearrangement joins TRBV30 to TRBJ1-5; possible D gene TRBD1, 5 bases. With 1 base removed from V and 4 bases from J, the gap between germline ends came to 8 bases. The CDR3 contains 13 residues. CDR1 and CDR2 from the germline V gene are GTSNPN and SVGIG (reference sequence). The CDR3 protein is CAWSGQQNQPQHF. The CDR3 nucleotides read TGTGCCTGGAGTGGACAGCAGAATCAGCCCCAGCATTTT. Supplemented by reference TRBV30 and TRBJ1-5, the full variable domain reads SQTIHQWPATLVQPVGSPLSLECTVEGTSNPNLYWYRQAAGRGLQLLFYSVGIGQISSEVPQNLSASRPQDRQFILSSKKLLLSDSGFYLCAWSGQQNQPQHFGDGTRLSIL.

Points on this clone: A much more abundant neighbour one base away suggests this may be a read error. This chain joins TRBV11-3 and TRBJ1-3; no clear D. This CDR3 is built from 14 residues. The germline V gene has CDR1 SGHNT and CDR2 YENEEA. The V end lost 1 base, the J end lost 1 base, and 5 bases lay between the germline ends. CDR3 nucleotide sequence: TGTGCCAGCAGCTTAGGAGGGTCTGGAAACACCATATATTTT. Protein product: CASSLGGSGNTIYF.

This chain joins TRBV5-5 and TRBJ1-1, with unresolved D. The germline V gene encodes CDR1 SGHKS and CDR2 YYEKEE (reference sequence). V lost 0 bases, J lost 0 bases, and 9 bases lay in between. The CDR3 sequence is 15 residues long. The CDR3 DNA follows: TGTGCCAGCAGCTTGGGAATAGTCATGAACACTGAAGCTTTCTTT. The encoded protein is CASSLGIVMNTEAFF.

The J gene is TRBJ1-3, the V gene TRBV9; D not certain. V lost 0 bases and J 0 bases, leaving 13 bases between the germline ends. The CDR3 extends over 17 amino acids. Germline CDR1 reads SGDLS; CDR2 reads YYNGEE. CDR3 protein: CASSVGRGGPSGNTIYF. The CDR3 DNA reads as TGTGCCAGCAGCGTAGGTCGGGGTGGACCCTCTGGAAACACCATATATTTT.

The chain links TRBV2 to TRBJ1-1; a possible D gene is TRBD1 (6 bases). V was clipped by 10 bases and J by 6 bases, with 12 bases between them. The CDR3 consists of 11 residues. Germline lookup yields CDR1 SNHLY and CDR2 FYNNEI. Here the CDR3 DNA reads TGTGCCACCGCACAGGGCCCTGAAGCTTTCTTT. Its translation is CATAQGPEAFF.

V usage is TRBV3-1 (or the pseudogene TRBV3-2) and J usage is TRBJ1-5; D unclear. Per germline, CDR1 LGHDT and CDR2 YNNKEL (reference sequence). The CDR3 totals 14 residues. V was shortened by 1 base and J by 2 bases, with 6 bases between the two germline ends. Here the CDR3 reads CASSQAGRNQPQHF. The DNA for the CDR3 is TGTGCCAGCAGCCAAGCCGGACGCAATCAGCCCCAGCATTTT.

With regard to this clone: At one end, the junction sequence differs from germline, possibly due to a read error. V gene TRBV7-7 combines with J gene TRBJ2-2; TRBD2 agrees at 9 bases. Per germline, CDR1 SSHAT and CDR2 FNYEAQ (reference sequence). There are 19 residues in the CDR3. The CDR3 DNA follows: TGTGCTAGCAGCTTAAATCCTTCTAGCGGGATGGTCGGCACCGGGGAGCTGTTTTTT. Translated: CASSLNPSSGMVGTGELFF.